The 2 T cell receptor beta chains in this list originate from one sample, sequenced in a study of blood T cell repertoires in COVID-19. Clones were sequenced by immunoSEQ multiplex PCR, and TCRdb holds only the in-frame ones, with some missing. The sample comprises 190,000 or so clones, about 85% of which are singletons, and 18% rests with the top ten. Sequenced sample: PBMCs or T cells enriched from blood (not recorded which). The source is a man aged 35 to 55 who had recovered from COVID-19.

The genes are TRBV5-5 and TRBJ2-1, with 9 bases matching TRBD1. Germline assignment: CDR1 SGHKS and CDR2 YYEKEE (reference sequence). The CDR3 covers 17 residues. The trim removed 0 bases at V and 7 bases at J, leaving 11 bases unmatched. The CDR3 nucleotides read TGTGCCAGCAGCTTGGCCCCACTGGGACAGGGTTTGAATGAGCAGTTCTTC. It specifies CASSLAPLGQGLNEQFF.

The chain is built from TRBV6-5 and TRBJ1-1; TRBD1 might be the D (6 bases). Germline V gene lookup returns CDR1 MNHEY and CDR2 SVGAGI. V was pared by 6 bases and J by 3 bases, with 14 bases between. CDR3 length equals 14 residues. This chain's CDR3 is CASRPRQADTEAFF. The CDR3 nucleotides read TGTGCCAGCAGACCCCGACAGGCAGACACTGAAGCTTTCTTT.